A few counts support the clone carrying this T cell receptor (beta chain). Its antigen remains unknown. A second PCR, run for roughly 7 to 12 cycles, used a sample-barcoded 5' primer plus a J-beta primer mix. Every cDNA molecule carried a tag from a template-switch adaptor bearing 12 random nucleotides. TCRdb independently ran MiXCR on the 5' RACE reads; one entry per CDR3 protein. This table has about 640,000 distinct CDR3 sequences, under 70% appearing once. This CDR3 has 14 residues. CDR1 and CDR2 from the germline V gene are DFQATT and SNEGSKA (reference sequence). The junction had 6 bases not matched to a gene; V was cut back by 1 base and J by 5 bases. This entry is derived from a study of blood T cells in healthy people across ages. Study-level points and caveats: The long-lived group displayed more naive CD4+ cells, plus higher diversity, than the aged donors did. Those diversity estimates obtained from one million T cells were thought to be underestimates.

The specimen was blood. This receptor was taken from a man aged 55 to 70 in good health. The chain carries TRBV20-1 and TRBJ2-7, with 9 bases identical to TRBD1. CDR3 DNA sequence: TGCAGTGCTAGAGTTGGGACAGGGATCGACGAGCAGTACTTC. Translation gives CSARVGTGIDEQYF.